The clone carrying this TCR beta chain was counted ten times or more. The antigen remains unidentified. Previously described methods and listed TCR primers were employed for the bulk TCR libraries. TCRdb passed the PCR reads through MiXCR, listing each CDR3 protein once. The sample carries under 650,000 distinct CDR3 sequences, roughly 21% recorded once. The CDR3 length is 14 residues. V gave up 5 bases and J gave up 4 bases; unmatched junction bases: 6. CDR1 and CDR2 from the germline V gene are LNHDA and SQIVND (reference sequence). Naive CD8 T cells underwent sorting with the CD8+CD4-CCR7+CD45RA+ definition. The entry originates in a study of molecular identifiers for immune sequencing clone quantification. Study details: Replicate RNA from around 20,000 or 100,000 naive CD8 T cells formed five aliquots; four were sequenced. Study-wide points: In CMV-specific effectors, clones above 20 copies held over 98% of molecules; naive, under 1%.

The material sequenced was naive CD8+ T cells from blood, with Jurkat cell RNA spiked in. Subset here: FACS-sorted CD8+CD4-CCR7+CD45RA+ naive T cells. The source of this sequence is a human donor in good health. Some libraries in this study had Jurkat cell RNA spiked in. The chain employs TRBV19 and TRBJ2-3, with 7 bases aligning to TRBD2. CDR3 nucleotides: TGTGCCAGTAGTTGGGGGACTATGGCAGATACGCAGTATTTT. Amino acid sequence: CASSWGTMADTQYF.